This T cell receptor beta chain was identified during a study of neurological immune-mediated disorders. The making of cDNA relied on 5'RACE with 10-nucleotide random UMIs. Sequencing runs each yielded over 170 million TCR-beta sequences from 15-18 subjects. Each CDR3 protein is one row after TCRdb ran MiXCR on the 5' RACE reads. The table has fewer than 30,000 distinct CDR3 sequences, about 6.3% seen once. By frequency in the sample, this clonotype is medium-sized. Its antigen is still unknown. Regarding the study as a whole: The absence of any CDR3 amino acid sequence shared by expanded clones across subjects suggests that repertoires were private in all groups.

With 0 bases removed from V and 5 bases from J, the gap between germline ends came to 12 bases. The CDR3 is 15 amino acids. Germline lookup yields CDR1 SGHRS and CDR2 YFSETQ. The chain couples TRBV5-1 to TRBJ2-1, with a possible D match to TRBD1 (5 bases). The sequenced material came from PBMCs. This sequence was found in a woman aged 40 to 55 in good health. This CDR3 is CASSLVRQTNNEQFF. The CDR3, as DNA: TGCGCCAGCAGCTTGGTGAGACAGACGAACAATGAGCAGTTCTTC.